A single sample is the source of the 32 T cell receptor beta chains below, sequenced in a study of OX40 agonist ivuxolimab in advanced cancers. The protocol was immunoSEQ multiplex PCR, while the TCRdb copy is restricted to in-frame clones and leaves out a portion. The sample has about 45,000 clones, around 84% seen once; the top ten hold approximately 16%. The material was CD4+ or CD8+ T cells sorted from blood, obtained in a trial of the OX40 agonist ivuxolimab. The receptors shown here come from an adult with an advanced solid tumor such as melanoma, head and neck, liver or kidney cancer.

The V gene is TRBV27, the J gene TRBJ2-7; 9 bases match TRBD1. Germline V gives CDR1 MNHEY, CDR2 SMNVEV (reference sequence). This CDR3 is 14 amino acids long. The V segment lost 4 bases and the J segment 3 bases; nucleotides outside the gene matches: 4. The CDR3 protein is CASSYGTGLYEQYF. As DNA, the CDR3 is TGTGCCAGCAGTTACGGGACAGGGCTCTACGAGCAGTACTTC.

This CDR3 reads CASSPEAPVEYYGYTF. The CDR3 nucleotides read TGCGCCAGCAGCCCGGAGGCCCCGGTGGAGTACTATGGCTACACCTTC. This rearrangement joins TRBV5-1 to TRBJ1-2, with D unclear. This CDR3 spans 16 amino acids. Germline CDR1 reads SGHRS; CDR2 reads YFSETQ. Trimming took off 4 bases at V and 3 bases at J, with 19 bases between the two ends.

This chain connects TRBV28 to TRBJ2-7; perhaps TRBD1 as D (5 bases). Germline V gives CDR1 MDHEN, CDR2 SYDVKM. With 3 bases removed from V and 5 bases from J, the gap between germline ends came to 11 bases. There are 13 residues in the CDR3. The CDR3 is CASSLPGLDEQYF. CDR3 sequence (DNA): TGTGCCAGCAGTTTGCCAGGGTTGGACGAGCAGTACTTC.

For the CDR3, the DNA is TGTGCCAGCAGCTTATCGACAGGGGCCTACGAGCAGTACTTC. Protein product: CASSLSTGAYEQYF. This rearrangement joins TRBV5-4 to TRBJ2-7, with 8 bases that match TRBD1. The CDR3 runs 14 residues. Germline CDR1 and CDR2: SGHNT and YYREEE (reference sequence). V lost 2 bases to trimming and J lost 2 bases; unmatched junction nucleotides: 3.

This chain joins TRBV28 and TRBJ2-5, with D possibly matching TRBD1 (5 bases). The end of the DNA is better explained by TRBJ2-7, so the J call may be wrong. The germline V gene has CDR1 MDHEN and CDR2 SYDVKM. The CDR3 totals 14 residues. CDR3 sequence (DNA): TGTGCCAGCAGCCGAAGGGCAGGGTGGCTCGAGCAGTACTTC. Encoded protein: CASSRRAGWLEQYF.

The rearrangement joins TRBV30 to TRBJ2-7, with unresolved D. The CDR3 extends over 16 amino acids. Looked up from germline, CDR1 is GTSNPN and CDR2 is SVGIG (reference sequence). Deletions cut 0 bases from V and 3 bases from J, with 18 bases between. CDR3 in amino acids: CAWSVFAVPSYYEQYF. The CDR3 nucleotides are TGTGCCTGGAGTGTATTTGCCGTACCCTCCTACTACGAGCAGTACTTC.

A remark on this clone: This sample also contains other DNA sequences that code for the same CDR3. This chain joins TRBV5-1 and TRBJ2-1; the D is unclear. Germline-derived CDR1 and CDR2 are SGHRS and YFSETQ. This CDR3 region has 14 residues. V was shortened by 0 bases and J by 9 bases, with 13 bases between the two germline ends. CDR3 residues: CASSLEGYIGEQFF. CDR3 nucleotides: TGCGCCAGCAGCTTGGAAGGATACATTGGTGAGCAGTTCTTC.

The DNA of the CDR3 is TGTGCCAGCAGTTTATCCGCTAGCTCTAGGTCCTACAATGAGCAGTTCTTC. Translated: CASSLSASSRSYNEQFF. The chain joins TRBV27 to TRBJ2-1; tentatively, D is TRBD2 (5 bases). With 0 bases removed from V and 1 base from J, the gap between germline ends came to 13 bases. The CDR3 runs 17 residues. CDR1 and CDR2 (germline): MNHEY, SMNVEV (reference sequence).

This clone has ten or more counts. The rearrangement links TRBV19 to TRBJ2-7; D unresolved. V was cut by 5 bases and J by 3 bases, with 11 bases left in between. Germline lookup yields CDR1 LNHDA and CDR2 SQIVND (reference sequence). The CDR3 spans 13 residues. The CDR3 bases are TGTGCCAGTAGTTTGGGATCGGGCTACGAGCAGTACTTC. Protein sequence: CASSLGSGYEQYF.

This chain joins TRBV5-4 and TRBJ2-7; TRBD1 might be the D (6 bases). There are 13 residues in the CDR3. The V and J ends lost 2 bases and 5 bases respectively, with 11 bases between them. Germline V gives CDR1 SGHNT, CDR2 YYREEE (reference sequence). The CDR3 spells CASSFRTAHEQYF. The CDR3 coding sequence is TGTGCCAGCAGCTTTAGGACAGCACACGAGCAGTACTTC.

The CDR3 sequence: CASTQVGLGYGYTF. DNA for the CDR3: TGTGCCAGCACACAAGTGGGGCTAGGATATGGCTACACCTTC. The rearrangement links TRBV2 to TRBJ1-2; the D gene is possibly TRBD1 (5 bases). V lost 7 bases to trimming and J lost 5 bases, with 17 bases between them. Germline V gene data show CDR1 as SNHLY and CDR2 as FYNNEI. This CDR3 has 14 amino acids. Filled out from reference TRBV2 and TRBJ1-2, the complete variable domain reads EPEVTQTPSHQVTQMGQEVILRCVPISNHLYFYWYRQILGQKVEFLVSFYNNEISEKSEIFDDQFSVERPDGSNFTLKIRSTKLEDSAMYFCASTQVGLGYGYTFGSGTRLTVV.

The V and J genes are TRBV10-3 and TRBJ2-7; TRBD1 matches 11 bases. The germline CDR1 and CDR2 sequences are ENHRY and SYGVKD. Germline trimming cut 7 bases from V and 6 bases from J; bases unmatched to any gene: 11. The CDR3 spans 15 residues. This CDR3 is CAITGSVGTGGEQYF. In nucleotides, the CDR3 is TGTGCCATCACCGGGTCGGTCGGGACAGGGGGCGAGCAGTACTTC.

The chain has TRBV5-6 and TRBJ2-1; 11 nucleotides agree with TRBD2. The CDR3 is 15 amino acids. Germline V CDR1 and CDR2: SGHDT, YYEEEE. Trimming cost V 4 bases and J 7 bases; bases outside gene matches: 7. In DNA form, the CDR3 reads TGTGCCAGCAGCACCGGGACTAGCGGAAAAAATGAGCAGTTCTTC. This gives the protein CASSTGTSGKNEQFF.

The count of this clone is one. V gene TRBV6-5 combines with J gene TRBJ2-7; D perhaps matches TRBD2 (5 bases). V lost 8 bases to trimming and J lost 1 base, with 6 bases between them. The CDR3 is 11 amino acids. Germline CDR1 MNHEY, CDR2 SVGAGI. The CDR3 nucleotides read TGTGCCAGCCGGACTTCCTACGAGCAGTACTTC. Translated: CASRTSYEQYF.

The genes are TRBV30 and TRBJ1-1; TRBD1 aligns across 7 bases. The V segment lost 5 bases and the J segment 0 bases; nucleotides outside the gene matches: 3. Looked up from germline, CDR1 is GTSNPN and CDR2 is SVGIG (reference sequence). The CDR3 is made up of 13 amino acids. The chain's CDR3 is CAWEQGLNTEAFF. CDR3 DNA sequence: TGTGCCTGGGAACAGGGGTTGAACACTGAAGCTTTCTTT.

The chain joins TRBV7-9 to TRBJ2-3, with a weak D call TRBD2 (5 bases). The CDR3 has 16 amino acids. The V gene lost 2 bases and the J gene lost 2 bases, with 14 bases spanning the gap. In germline, CDR1 is SEHNR, CDR2 FQNEAQ (reference sequence). In DNA, the CDR3 is TGTGCCAGCAGCTTAAGCTTCGGGATCGACACAGATACGCAGTATTTT. Its protein product is CASSLSFGIDTDTQYF.

Sample share makes this clone medium-sized. The rearrangement joins TRBV6-4 to TRBJ2-2; no reliable D call. CDR1 is MRHNA and CDR2 is SNTAGT in the germline V gene. Deletions cut 3 bases from V and 1 base from J, with 3 bases between. This CDR3 has 13 amino acids. The CDR3 is CASSEGNTGELFF. In DNA form, the CDR3 reads TGTGCCAGCAGTGAGGGGAACACCGGGGAGCTGTTTTTT.

The genes are TRBV4-3 and TRBJ2-6; the D gene is possibly TRBD2 (6 bases). The CDR3 totals 16 residues. Germline lookup yields CDR1 LGHNA and CDR2 YSLEER. The V and J ends lost 4 bases and 4 bases respectively, with 14 bases between them. Written as DNA, the CDR3 is TGCGCCAGCAGCCCCCAAGGAGGGACCGGGGCCAACGTCCTGACTTTC. Translated: CASSPQGGTGANVLTF.

The genes are TRBV19 and TRBJ1-1; D remains ambiguous. In germline, CDR1 is LNHDA, CDR2 SQIVND (reference sequence). The CDR3 sequence is 13 residues long. Trimming removed 0 bases at V and 5 bases at J, with 7 bases between. The CDR3 nucleotides read TGTGCCAGTAGTATAGATCGGGTAACTGAAGCTTTCTTT. This gives the protein CASSIDRVTEAFF. Full variable domain (remainder filled in from reference TRBV19 and TRBJ1-1): DGGITQSPKYLFRKEGQNVTLSCEQNLNHDAMYWYRQDPGQGLRLIYYSQIVNDFQKGDIAEGYSVSREKKESFPLTVTSAQKNPTAFYLCASSIDRVTEAFFGQGTRLTVV.

The chain carries TRBV2 and TRBJ2-3; D possibly corresponds to TRBD2 (6 bases). The CDR3 is 14 amino acids. V was pared by 5 bases and J by 8 bases, with 17 bases between. The V gene's germline CDR1 is SNHLY and CDR2 FYNNEI. The CDR3 coding sequence is TGTGCCAGCAGTATTATGGGCGGGGAGGCTACGCAGTATTTT. Protein product: CASSIMGGEATQYF. Filled out from reference TRBV2 and TRBJ2-3, the complete variable domain reads EPEVTQTPSHQVTQMGQEVILRCVPISNHLYFYWYRQILGQKVEFLVSFYNNEISEKSEIFDDQFSVERPDGSNFTLKIRSTKLEDSAMYFCASSIMGGEATQYFGPGTRLTVL.

This rearrangement joins TRBV6-4 to TRBJ1-1; D remains unclear. Germline V gene lookup returns CDR1 MRHNA and CDR2 SNTAGT. The CDR3 is made up of 10 amino acids. V was trimmed by 7 bases and J by 1 base, leaving 1 base between them. CDR3 in DNA: TGTGCCAGCAAGAACACTGAAGCTTTCTTT. Protein: CASKNTEAFF.

The chain employs TRBV15 and TRBJ1-1, with a possible D match to TRBD1 (6 bases). Germline CDR1 LNHNV, CDR2 YYDKDF (reference sequence). V gave up 3 bases and J gave up 1 base, with 12 bases separating them. CDR3 length: 15 residues. The CDR3 nucleotides read TGTGCCACCAGCAGGGGAACCAGGGGGAACACTGAAGCTTTCTTT. Translating it yields CATSRGTRGNTEAFF.

The chain carries TRBV7-9 and TRBJ2-1, with D unclear. Germline CDR1 reads SEHNR; CDR2 reads FQNEAQ (reference sequence). CDR3 length: 12 amino acids. With 5 bases removed from V and 5 bases from J, the gap between germline ends came to 7 bases. This CDR3 reads CASSAFDNEQFF. The CDR3 DNA reads as TGTGCCAGCAGCGCCTTTGACAATGAGCAGTTCTTC.

The chain is built from TRBV5-1 and TRBJ1-1, with a possible D match to TRBD1 (5 bases). The germline CDR1 and CDR2 sequences are SGHRS and YFSETQ. The CDR3 spans 14 residues. V shed 5 bases and J shed 4 bases, with 15 bases lying between them. The CDR3 sequence is CASSGWGGGTEAFF. Here the CDR3 DNA reads TGCGCCAGCAGTGGGTGGGGCGGAGGCACTGAAGCTTTCTTT.

As regards this clone: A junction end diverges from the germline sequence, so it may reflect a read error. V gene TRBV7-9 combines with J gene TRBJ2-2; 7 bases agree with TRBD2. There are 16 residues in the CDR3. Germline lookup yields CDR1 SEHNR and CDR2 FQNEAQ (reference sequence). CDR3 DNA: TGTGTCAGCAGCCCTTTCGCGGCCCCGGGGGGCGGGGAGCTGTTTTTT. Its translation is CVSSPFAAPGGGELFF.

The rearrangement links TRBV13 to TRBJ2-7; no clear D. This CDR3 has 12 residues. The germline CDR1 and CDR2 sequences are PRHDT and FYEKMQ (reference sequence). V lost 0 bases to trimming and J lost 4 bases, with 4 bases between them. The CDR3 region is CASSLGLYEQYF. The DNA of the CDR3 is TGTGCCAGCAGCTTAGGTTTGTACGAGCAGTACTTC.

The chain combines TRBV13 with TRBJ1-1, with 7 nucleotides matching TRBD1. The germline gives CDR1 PRHDT, CDR2 FYEKMQ (reference sequence). The trim removed 5 bases at V and 6 bases at J, leaving 3 bases unmatched. The CDR3 has 12 residues. CDR3: CASSGDSPEAFF. CDR3 sequence (DNA): TGTGCCAGCAGCGGGGACAGTCCTGAAGCTTTCTTT.

V usage is TRBV30 and J usage is TRBJ1-1; D not resolved. Trimming took off 2 bases at V and 11 bases at J, with 18 bases between the two ends. This CDR3 is built from 13 residues. CDR1 is GTSNPN, CDR2 SVGIG, per germline (reference sequence). In nucleotides, the CDR3 is TGTGCCTGGAGTATTCGGGAGGCGGGAGGGGCTTTCTTT. It translates to CAWSIREAGGAFF.

This clone was picked up a small number of times. The chain is built from TRBV5-1 and TRBJ2-5; D gene ambiguous. Trimming took off 2 bases at V and 2 bases at J, with 16 bases between the two ends. The V gene's germline CDR1 is SGHRS and CDR2 YFSETQ. The CDR3 loop spans 16 amino acids. The CDR3 sequence: CASSLGALMGQETQYF. As DNA, the CDR3 is TGCGCCAGCAGCTTAGGAGCCCTGATGGGGCAAGAGACCCAGTACTTC.

The rearrangement links TRBV9 to TRBJ2-7; 13 bases line up with TRBD2. CDR1 is SGDLS and CDR2 is YYNGEE in the germline V gene. The CDR3 has 15 residues. The trim removed 4 bases at V and 4 bases at J, leaving 5 bases unmatched. This chain's CDR3 is CASSTSGGAWYEQYF. CDR3 nucleotides: TGTGCCAGCAGCACTAGCGGGGGGGCCTGGTACGAGCAGTACTTC. Combining the CDR3 with reference TRBV9 and TRBJ2-7 gives the whole variable domain DSGVTQTPKHLITATGQRVTLRCSPRSGDLSVYWYQQSLDQGLQFLIQYYNGEERAKGNILERFSAQQFPDLHSELNLSSLELGDSALYFCASSTSGGAWYEQYFGPGTRLTVT.

The CDR3 region has the DNA TGTGCCAGCAGTGAAGCTGAAGGGTCGGTACAAGCTTCCGAGCAGTACTTC. Translated: CASSEAEGSVQASEQYF. The V and J genes are TRBV2 and TRBJ2-7; D ambiguous. The germline CDR1 and CDR2 sequences are SNHLY and FYNNEI. The CDR3 spans 17 residues. With 0 bases removed from V and 6 bases from J, the gap between germline ends came to 21 bases.

V gene TRBV15 combines with J gene TRBJ2-7; tentatively, D is TRBD2 (6 bases). The V and J ends lost 2 bases and 0 bases respectively, with 14 bases between them. This CDR3 region has 16 residues. Germline V CDR1 and CDR2: LNHNV, YYDKDF (reference sequence). The CDR3 coding sequence is TGTGCCACCAGCAGACATCTAGCGCCTAGCTCCTACGAGCAGTACTTC. It specifies CATSRHLAPSSYEQYF. Together with reference TRBV15 and TRBJ2-7, the CDR3 gives the full variable domain: DAMVIQNPRYQVTQFGKPVTLSCSQTLNHNVMYWYQQKSSQAPKLLFHYYDKDFNNEADTPDNFQSRRPNTSFCFLDIRSPGLGDTAMYLCATSRHLAPSSYEQYFGPGTRLTVT.